These 8 T cell receptor beta chains were sequenced from one sample in a study of blood T cell repertoires in COVID-19. Data came from immunoSEQ multiplex PCR; TCRdb stores just in-frame clones and leaves some out. The repertoire holds a few hundred thousand clones, around 87% seen once, with roughly 2% in the top ten. The sequenced sample consisted of peripheral blood. Receptor source: a woman aged 60-75 years with COVID-19, enrolled during active disease.

V usage is TRBV4-1 and J usage is TRBJ1-4; D is perhaps TRBD1 (5 bases). The length of the CDR3 is 18 residues. V was cut by 0 bases and J by 0 bases, with 14 bases left in between. The germline CDR1 and CDR2 sequences are MGHRA and YSYEKL. CDR3 nucleotide sequence: TGCGCCAGCAGCCAAGATCTCGCCAGGGCTACAACTAATGAAAAACTGTTTTTT. The encoded protein is CASSQDLARATTNEKLFF.

Here the CDR3 DNA reads TGTGCCAGTAGTATCGTAAGGGGTGGCGGCAATCAGCCCCAGCATTTT. Translated: CASSIVRGGGNQPQHF. This chain links TRBV19 with TRBJ1-5; perhaps TRBD1 as D (5 bases). Trimming removed 3 bases at V and 2 bases at J, with 14 bases between. The CDR3 consists of 16 residues. Germline values: CDR1 LNHDA, CDR2 SQIVND (reference sequence).

This clone appeared once. The chain has TRBV7-9 and TRBJ2-7; 11 bases align to TRBD2. The germline CDR1 and CDR2 sequences are SEHNR and FQNEAQ (reference sequence). The CDR3 sequence is 16 residues long. The J segment lost 3 bases and the V segment lost 5 bases, leaving 9 bases of the junction unmatched. CDR3 nucleotide sequence: TGTGCCAGCAGCCGAAGCCTAGCGGGGGGACTCTACGAGCAGTACTTC. Translating it yields CASSRSLAGGLYEQYF.

This chain connects TRBV19 to TRBJ2-7; 10 bases match TRBD1. V gave up 5 bases and J gave up 5 bases; unmatched junction bases: 9. This CDR3 has 15 residues. Germline V CDR1 and CDR2: LNHDA, SQIVND (reference sequence). The CDR3 sequence: CASSFRDRGLNEQYF. CDR3 DNA sequence: TGTGCCAGTAGTTTCCGGGACAGGGGTTTAAACGAGCAGTACTTC.

The chain employs TRBV29-1 and TRBJ2-3; D ambiguous. CDR1 and CDR2 (germline): SQVTM, ANQGSEA. Trimming took off 7 bases at V and 4 bases at J, with 12 bases between the two ends. CDR3 length equals 12 residues. CDR3 nucleotides: TGCAGCGGGCGCCTGGGCGCAGATACGCAGTATTTT. The encoded protein is CSGRLGADTQYF.

The V call is TRBV6-5, the J call TRBJ2-3, with 7 nucleotides matching TRBD2. This CDR3 comprises 14 residues. The V gene end was trimmed by 8 bases and the J gene end by 0 bases; junction bases not matched to a gene: 5. In germline, CDR1 is MNHEY, CDR2 SVGAGI. In nucleotides, the CDR3 is TGTGCCAGCCAAGCGGGGTACAGCACAGATACGCAGTATTTT. Protein product: CASQAGYSTDTQYF.

This chain connects TRBV3-1 (or the pseudogene TRBV3-2) to TRBJ1-4, with D uncertain. Trimming took off 4 bases at V and 7 bases at J, with 10 bases between the two ends. This CDR3 has 13 residues. The germline V gene encodes CDR1 LGHDT and CDR2 YNNKEL (reference sequence). The CDR3 DNA reads TGTGCCAGCAGCCTCAACCCGGGTGAAAAACTGTTTTTT. Protein sequence: CASSLNPGEKLFF.

The genes are TRBV12-3 or TRBV12-4 and TRBJ2-5; 7 bases are shared with TRBD1. V lost 5 bases to trimming and J lost 5 bases; unmatched junction nucleotides: 2. This CDR3 is built from 12 residues. CDR3 sequence: CASSTGEETQYF. The CDR3 region has the DNA TGTGCCAGCAGTACAGGGGAGGAGACCCAGTACTTC.